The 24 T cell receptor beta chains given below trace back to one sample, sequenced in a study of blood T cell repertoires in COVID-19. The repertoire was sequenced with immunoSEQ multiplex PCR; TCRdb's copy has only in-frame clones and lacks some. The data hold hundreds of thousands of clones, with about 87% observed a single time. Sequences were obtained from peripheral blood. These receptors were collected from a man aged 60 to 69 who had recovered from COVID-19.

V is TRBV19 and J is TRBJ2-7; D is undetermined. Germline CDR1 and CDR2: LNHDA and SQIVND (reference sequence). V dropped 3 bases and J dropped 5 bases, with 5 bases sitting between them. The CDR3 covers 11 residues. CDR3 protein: CASSISNEQYF. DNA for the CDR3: TGTGCCAGTAGTATTAGCAACGAGCAGTACTTC.

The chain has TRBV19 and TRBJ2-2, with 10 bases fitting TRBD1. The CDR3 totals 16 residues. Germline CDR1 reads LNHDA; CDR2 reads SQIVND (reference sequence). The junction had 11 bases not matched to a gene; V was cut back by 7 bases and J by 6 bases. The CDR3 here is CASKKGTGDPSGELFF. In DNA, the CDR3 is TGTGCCAGTAAGAAGGGGACAGGGGATCCGTCCGGGGAGCTGTTTTTT.

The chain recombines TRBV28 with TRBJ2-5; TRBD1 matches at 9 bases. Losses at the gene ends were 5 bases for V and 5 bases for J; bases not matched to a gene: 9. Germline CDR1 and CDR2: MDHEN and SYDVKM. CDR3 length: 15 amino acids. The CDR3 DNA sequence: TGTGCCAGCAGTCCTGATACAGGGGGCGAGGAGACCCAGTACTTC. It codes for CASSPDTGGEETQYF. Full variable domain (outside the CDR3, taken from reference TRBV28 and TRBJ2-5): DVKVTQSSRYLVKRTGEKVFLECVQDMDHENMFWYRQDPGLGLRLIYFSYDVKMKEKGDIPEGYSVSREKKERFSLILESASTNQTSMYLCASSPDTGGEETQYFGPGTRLLVL.

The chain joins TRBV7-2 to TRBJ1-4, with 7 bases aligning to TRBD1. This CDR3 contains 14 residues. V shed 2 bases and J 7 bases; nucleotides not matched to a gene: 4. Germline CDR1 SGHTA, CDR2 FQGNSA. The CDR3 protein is CASSLIRGREKLFF. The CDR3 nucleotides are TGTGCCAGCAGCTTAATAAGGGGGCGTGAAAAACTGTTTTTT.

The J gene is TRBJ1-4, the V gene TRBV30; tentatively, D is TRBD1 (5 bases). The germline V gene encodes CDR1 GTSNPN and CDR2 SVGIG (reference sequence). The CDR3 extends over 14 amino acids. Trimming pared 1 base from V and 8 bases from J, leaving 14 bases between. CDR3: CAWSGVKGREKLFF. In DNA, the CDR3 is TGTGCCTGGAGTGGAGTGAAGGGGCGGGAAAAACTGTTTTTT.

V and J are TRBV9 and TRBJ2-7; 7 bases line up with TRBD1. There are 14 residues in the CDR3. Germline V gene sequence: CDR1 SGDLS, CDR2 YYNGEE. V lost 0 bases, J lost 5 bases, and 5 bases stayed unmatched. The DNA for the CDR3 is TGTGCCAGCAGCGTAGGGTTAAGGGGGCACGAGCAGTACTTC. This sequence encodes CASSVGLRGHEQYF.

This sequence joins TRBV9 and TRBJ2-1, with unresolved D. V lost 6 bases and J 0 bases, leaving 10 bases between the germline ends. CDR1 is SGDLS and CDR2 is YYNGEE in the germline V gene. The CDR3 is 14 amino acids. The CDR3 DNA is TGTGCCAGCAACGCCGCGAGCTCCTACAATGAGCAGTTCTTC. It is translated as CASNAASSYNEQFF. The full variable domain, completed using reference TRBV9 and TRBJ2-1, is DSGVTQTPKHLITATGQRVTLRCSPRSGDLSVYWYQQSLDQGLQFLIQYYNGEERAKGNILERFSAQQFPDLHSELNLSSLELGDSALYFCASNAASSYNEQFFGPGTRLTVL.

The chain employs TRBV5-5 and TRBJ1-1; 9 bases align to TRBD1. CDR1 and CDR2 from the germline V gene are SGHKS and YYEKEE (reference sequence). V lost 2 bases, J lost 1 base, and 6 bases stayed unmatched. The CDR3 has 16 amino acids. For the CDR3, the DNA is TGTGCCAGCAGCTTAGAACAGGGGGCACGGAACACTGAAGCTTTCTTT. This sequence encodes CASSLEQGARNTEAFF.

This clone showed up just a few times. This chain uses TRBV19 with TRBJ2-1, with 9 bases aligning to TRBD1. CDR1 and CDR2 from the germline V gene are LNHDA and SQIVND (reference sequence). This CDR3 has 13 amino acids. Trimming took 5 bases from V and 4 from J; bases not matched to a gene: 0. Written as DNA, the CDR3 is TGTGCCAGTAGTGACAGGGGGTACAATGAGCAGTTCTTC. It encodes CASSDRGYNEQFF.

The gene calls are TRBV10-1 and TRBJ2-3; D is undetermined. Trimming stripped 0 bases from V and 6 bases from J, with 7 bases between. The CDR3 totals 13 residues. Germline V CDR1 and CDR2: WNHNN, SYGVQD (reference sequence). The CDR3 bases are TGCGCCAGCAGTGAGTCGGGCCGGGATACGCAGTATTTT. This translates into CASSESGRDTQYF.

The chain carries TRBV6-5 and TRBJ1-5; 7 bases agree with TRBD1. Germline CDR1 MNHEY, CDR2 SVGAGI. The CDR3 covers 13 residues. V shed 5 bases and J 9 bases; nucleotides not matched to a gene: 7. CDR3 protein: CASSIDREWPQHF. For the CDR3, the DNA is TGTGCCAGCAGTATCGACAGGGAATGGCCCCAGCATTTT.

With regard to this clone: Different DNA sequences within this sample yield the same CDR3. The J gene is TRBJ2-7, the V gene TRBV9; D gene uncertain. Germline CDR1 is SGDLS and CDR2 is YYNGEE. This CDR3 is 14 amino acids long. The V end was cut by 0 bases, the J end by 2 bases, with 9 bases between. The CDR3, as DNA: TGTGCCAGCAGCGTAGGAACAGCTACCTACGAGCAGTACTTC. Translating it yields CASSVGTATYEQYF.

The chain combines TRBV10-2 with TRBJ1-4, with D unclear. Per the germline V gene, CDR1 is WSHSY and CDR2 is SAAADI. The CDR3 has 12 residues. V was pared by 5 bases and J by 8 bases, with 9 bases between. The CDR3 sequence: CASSTWAEKLFF. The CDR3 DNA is TGCGCCAGCAGTACGTGGGCGGAAAAACTGTTTTTT.

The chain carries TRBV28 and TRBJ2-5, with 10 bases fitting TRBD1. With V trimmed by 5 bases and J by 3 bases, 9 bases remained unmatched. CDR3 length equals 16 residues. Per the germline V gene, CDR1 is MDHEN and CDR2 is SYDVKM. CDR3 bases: TGTGCCAGCAGTCCACTTACCGGGACAGGGGAAGAGACCCAGTACTTC. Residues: CASSPLTGTGEETQYF.

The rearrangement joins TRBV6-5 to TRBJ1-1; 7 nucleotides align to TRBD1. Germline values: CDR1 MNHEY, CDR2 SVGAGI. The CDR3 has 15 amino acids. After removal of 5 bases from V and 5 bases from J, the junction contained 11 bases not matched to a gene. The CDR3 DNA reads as TGTGCCAGCAGTCCCAGACAGGGTAGTGGGACTGAAGCTTTCTTT. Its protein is CASSPRQGSGTEAFF.

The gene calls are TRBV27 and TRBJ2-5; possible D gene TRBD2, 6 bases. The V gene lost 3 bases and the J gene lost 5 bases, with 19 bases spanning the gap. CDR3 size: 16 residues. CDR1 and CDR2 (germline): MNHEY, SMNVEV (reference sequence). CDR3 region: CASSFLGSGGSETQYF. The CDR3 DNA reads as TGTGCCAGCAGTTTTCTCGGGAGTGGAGGTTCGGAGACCCAGTACTTC.

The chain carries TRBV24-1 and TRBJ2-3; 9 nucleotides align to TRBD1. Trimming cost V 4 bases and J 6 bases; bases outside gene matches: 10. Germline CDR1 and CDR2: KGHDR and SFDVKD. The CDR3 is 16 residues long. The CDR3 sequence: CATSDPGTGRSDTQYF. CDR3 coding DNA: TGTGCCACCAGTGACCCCGGGACAGGGAGGTCGGATACGCAGTATTTT.

The CDR3 region has the DNA TGTGCCAGCAGTTGGGGACTACCGAGCACAGATACGCAGTATTTT. This sequence encodes CASSWGLPSTDTQYF. This chain connects TRBV6-2 or TRBV6-3 to TRBJ2-3, with TRBD2 matching over 7 bases. V trimming: 4 bases; J trimming: 0 bases; junction bases outside the gene matches: 4. From germline, CDR1 is MNHEY and CDR2 SVGEGT. The CDR3 is 15 residues long.

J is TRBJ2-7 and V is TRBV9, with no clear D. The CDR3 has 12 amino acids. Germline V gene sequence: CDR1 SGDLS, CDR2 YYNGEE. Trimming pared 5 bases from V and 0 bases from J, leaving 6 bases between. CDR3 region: CASSSVSYEQYF. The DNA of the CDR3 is TGTGCCAGCAGTTCCGTCTCCTACGAGCAGTACTTC.

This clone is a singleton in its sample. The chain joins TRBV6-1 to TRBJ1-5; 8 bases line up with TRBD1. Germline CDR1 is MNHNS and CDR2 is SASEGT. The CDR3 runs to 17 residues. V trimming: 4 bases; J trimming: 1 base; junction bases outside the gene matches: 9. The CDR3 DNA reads TGTGCCAGCAGTGGTCCCCCAGGGACAGGAAGCAATCAGCCCCAGCATTTT. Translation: CASSGPPGTGSNQPQHF.

The CDR3 here is CASSPTDEQFF. CDR3 DNA: TGTGCCAGCTCACCAACGGATGAGCAGTTCTTC. This chain links TRBV18 with TRBJ2-1; no clear D gene. Germline CDR1 is KGHSH and CDR2 is LQKENI. The CDR3 totals 11 residues. V lost 2 bases, J lost 8 bases, and 4 bases lay in between.

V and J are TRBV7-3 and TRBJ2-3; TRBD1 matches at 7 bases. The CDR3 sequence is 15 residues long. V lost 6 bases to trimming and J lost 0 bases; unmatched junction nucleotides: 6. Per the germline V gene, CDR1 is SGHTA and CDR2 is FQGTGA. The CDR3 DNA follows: TGTGCCAGCAGGGTAACAGGGGCTAGCACAGATACGCAGTATTTT. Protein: CASRVTGASTDTQYF.

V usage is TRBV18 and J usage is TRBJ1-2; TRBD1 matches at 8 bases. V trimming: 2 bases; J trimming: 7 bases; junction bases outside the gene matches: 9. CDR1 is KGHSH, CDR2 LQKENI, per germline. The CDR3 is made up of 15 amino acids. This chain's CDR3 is CASSPAGQGQLGYTF. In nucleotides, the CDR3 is TGTGCCAGCTCACCAGCCGGACAGGGACAACTTGGCTACACCTTC.

The DNA of the CDR3 is TGTGCCAGTAGTACCCGGGACAGGGGTCACGAGCAGTACTTC. It encodes CASSTRDRGHEQYF. This chain links TRBV19 with TRBJ2-7; 10 bases are shared with TRBD1. CDR3 length equals 14 residues. Trimming removed 4 bases from V and 5 bases from J; junction bases left unmatched: 5. The V gene's germline CDR1 is LNHDA and CDR2 SQIVND (reference sequence).